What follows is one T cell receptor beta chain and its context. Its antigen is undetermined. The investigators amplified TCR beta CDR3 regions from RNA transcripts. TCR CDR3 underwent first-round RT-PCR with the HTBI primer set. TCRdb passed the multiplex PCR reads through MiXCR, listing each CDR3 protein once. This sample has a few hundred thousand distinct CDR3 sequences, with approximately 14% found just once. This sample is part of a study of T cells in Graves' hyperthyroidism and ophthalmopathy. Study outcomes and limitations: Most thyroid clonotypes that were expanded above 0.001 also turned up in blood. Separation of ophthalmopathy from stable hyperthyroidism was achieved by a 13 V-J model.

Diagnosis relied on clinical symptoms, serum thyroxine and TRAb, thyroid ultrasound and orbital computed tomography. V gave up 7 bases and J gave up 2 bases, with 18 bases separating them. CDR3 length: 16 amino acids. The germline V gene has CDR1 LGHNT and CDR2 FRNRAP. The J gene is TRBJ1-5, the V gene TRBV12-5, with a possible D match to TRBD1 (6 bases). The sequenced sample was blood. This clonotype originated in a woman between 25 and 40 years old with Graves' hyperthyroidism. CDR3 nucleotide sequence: TGTGCTAGTGTCATACAGGGTCTAGGTGGCAATCAGCCCCAGCATTTT. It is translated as CASVIQGLGGNQPQHF.